Listed below are T cell receptor beta chains from one sample, sequenced in a study of blood T cell repertoires in COVID-19. This table comes from immunoSEQ multiplex PCR, and its TCRdb copy is limited to in-frame clones, with some not included. The profile shows around 86,000 clones, around 85% of them singletons. Sample: peripheral blood. The receptor set was obtained from an elderly man with acute or convalescent COVID-19. Each CDR3 is given with its conserved first and last residue. A D gene is named only where the DNA matches it firmly. Part of the rows lack a size; the others show once, few, many or a class for expanded clones.

d_gene	abundance	v_gene	j_gene	CDR3aa	CDR3nt
TRBD1	.	TRBV5-1	TRBJ1-2	CASSLLPGQGTGANGYTF	TGCGCCAGCAGCTTGCTTCCGGGACAGGGGACGGGGGCTAATGGCTACACCTTC
.	few	TRBV28	TRBJ1-1	CASSIGSSGLNTEAFF	TGTGCCAGCAGTATTGGGTCAAGCGGCCTGAACACTGAAGCTTTCTTT
.	.	TRBV28	TRBJ2-7	CASFDSGGRQYF	TGTGCCAGCTTCGATAGCGGCGGCCGGCAGTACTTC
TRBD2	.	TRBV5-4	TRBJ2-1	CASSVSGSYNEQFF	TGTGCCAGCAGCGTTAGCGGGAGCTACAATGAGCAGTTCTTC
TRBD1	.	TRBV7-9	TRBJ1-1	CASSVGQGHTEAFF	TGTGCCAGCAGCGTCGGACAGGGGCACACTGAAGCTTTCTTT
.	.	TRBV19	TRBJ2-2	CASSTQSANTGELFF	TGTGCCAGTAGTACGCAATCAGCGAACACCGGGGAGCTGTTTTTT
TRBD1	.	TRBV28	TRBJ1-5	CASSRGQASNQPQHF	TGTGCCAGCAGCCGCGGACAGGCCAGCAATCAGCCCCAGCATTTT
.	.	TRBV2	TRBJ1-5	CASSEDGGLQPQHF	TGTGCCAGCAGTGAAGACGGGGGGCTTCAGCCCCAGCATTTT
.	once	TRBV6-5	TRBJ1-4	CASSSPQGTNEKLFF	TGTGCCAGCAGCTCCCCACAGGGAACTAATGAAAAACTGTTTTTT
TRBD2	.	TRBV5-6	TRBJ2-7	CASTRRGGISGYEQYF	TGTGCCAGCACCCGGCGGGGGGGCATATCGGGTTACGAGCAGTACTTC
TRBD1	.	TRBV11-2	TRBJ1-1	CASSFSRTGGTEAFF	TGTGCCAGCAGCTTTAGTCGGACAGGAGGAACTGAAGCTTTCTTT
TRBD1	.	TRBV9	TRBJ2-7	CASSARTGLSEQYF	TGTGCCAGCAGCGCCCGGACAGGTTTGAGCGAGCAGTACTTC
.	.	TRBV5-6	TRBJ1-5	CASSFVNQPQHF	TGTGCCAGCAGCTTCGTCAATCAGCCCCAGCATTTT
.	.	TRBV12-3/TRBV12-4	TRBJ1-1	CASSQDSLKAFF	TGTGCCAGCAGCCAGGACAGTTTGAAAGCTTTCTTT
TRBD2	few	TRBV4-2	TRBJ2-3	CASSQTSGTDTQYF	TGTGCCAGCAGCCAAACTAGCGGCACAGATACGCAGTATTTT
TRBD1	.	TRBV5-4	TRBJ1-1	CASRSGQGGTEAFF	TGTGCCAGCAGGTCCGGACAGGGGGGTACTGAAGCTTTCTTT
TRBD2	few	TRBV14	TRBJ2-5	CASVYSGSKERKQETQYF	TGTGCCAGCGTCTATAGCGGGAGCAAGGAACGAAAACAAGAGACCCAGTACTTC
.	.	TRBV28	TRBJ1-4	CASSLSGRPAELFF	TGTGCCAGCAGTTTATCCGGCCGTCCTGCGGAACTGTTTTTT